Presented here are 19 T cell receptor beta chains from one specimen sequenced in a study of neurological immune-mediated disorders. TCRdb recomputed calls from the 5' RACE reads with MiXCR, one row per CDR3 protein. The sample lists 60,000 to 70,000 distinct CDR3 sequences, roughly 4.9% occurring once. Sequenced material: PBMCs. All receptors derive from a human donor with multiple sclerosis. The donor label of this sample is uncertain.

There are many counts of this clonotype. The rearrangement links TRBV5-1 to TRBJ2-1, with TRBD2 matching 8 bases. CDR3 size: 15 residues. Germline values: CDR1 SGHRS, CDR2 YFSETQ. Trimming removed 5 bases from V and 6 bases from J; junction bases left unmatched: 10. This chain's CDR3 is CASSDISGGSNEQFF. CDR3 nucleotides: TGCGCCAGCAGTGACATAAGCGGGGGAAGCAATGAGCAGTTCTTC.

This clonotype was observed at least ten times. The chain has TRBV6-6 and TRBJ1-1; 7 bases line up with TRBD1. J was trimmed by 1 base and V by 5 bases; bases with no gene match: 1. The CDR3 is 13 residues long. Germline CDR1 is MNHNY and CDR2 is SVGAGI (reference sequence). CDR3 nucleotides: TGTGCCAGCAGTAACAGGGGGAACACTGAAGCTTTCTTT. This encodes CASSNRGNTEAFF.

This clonotype was counted many times. This sequence joins TRBV20-1 and TRBJ2-3; perhaps TRBD2 as D (5 bases). V lost 7 bases and J 0 bases, leaving 14 bases between the germline ends. The CDR3 contains 14 residues. The germline V gene has CDR1 DFQATT and CDR2 SNEGSKA (reference sequence). The CDR3 is CSGAPWTSTDTQYF. The CDR3 DNA sequence: TGCAGTGGGGCCCCTTGGACTAGCACAGATACGCAGTATTTT.

This clonotype was counted many times. This chain links TRBV10-3 with TRBJ2-2; no firm D call. This CDR3 has 12 residues. Trimming pared 2 bases from V and 7 bases from J, leaving 5 bases between. Germline CDR1 ENHRY, CDR2 SYGVKD. The CDR3 loop is CAISEGDGELFF. The CDR3 region has the DNA TGTGCCATCAGTGAGGGTGACGGGGAGCTGTTTTTT.

The table lists this clonotype with many counts. The CDR3 protein is CASSPDRTVYGYTF. The CDR3, as DNA: TGCGCCAGCAGCCCCGACAGGACCGTCTATGGCTACACCTTC. The gene calls are TRBV5-1 and TRBJ1-2; TRBD1 might be the D (6 bases). The germline gives CDR1 SGHRS, CDR2 YFSETQ. V lost 4 bases and J lost 4, with 14 bases in between. The CDR3 loop spans 14 amino acids.

In its sample, this clonotype was seen many times. The J gene is TRBJ2-4, the V gene TRBV29-1; 7 bases are a match to TRBD1. The CDR3 has 11 residues. Unmatched junction bases numbered 3, after V lost 7 bases and J lost 6 bases. Germline CDR1 is SQVTM and CDR2 is ANQGSEA. The CDR3 nucleotides read TGCAGCGCTCGACAGGGAAACATTCAGTACTTC. Protein product: CSARQGNIQYF.

Many counts were recorded for this clonotype. J is TRBJ1-6 and V is TRBV5-1; D remains ambiguous. V was shortened by 4 bases and J by 5 bases, with 10 bases between the two germline ends. The CDR3 is 14 residues long. Germline CDR1 reads SGHRS; CDR2 reads YFSETQ. CDR3 sequence reads: CASSPDGNNSPLHF. The CDR3 DNA follows: TGCGCCAGCAGCCCGGACGGAAATAATTCACCCCTCCACTTT.

There are many counts of this clonotype. The gene calls are TRBV20-1 and TRBJ1-2; 7 bases are shared with TRBD1. The ends lost 0 bases at V and 4 bases at J; junction bases unmatched: 2. Germline V gives CDR1 DFQATT, CDR2 SNEGSKA (reference sequence). The CDR3 runs 13 residues. CDR3 in DNA: TGCAGTGCTAGAGAACAGGGGATCTATGGCTACACCTTC. It codes for CSAREQGIYGYTF.

The table lists this clonotype with many counts. CDR3 sequence: CASSWGQGTDEQFF. The CDR3 nucleotides are TGCGCCAGCAGCTGGGGACAGGGTACCGATGAGCAGTTCTTC. V is TRBV5-1 and J is TRBJ2-1; 9 bases agree with TRBD1. CDR1 SGHRS and CDR2 YFSETQ come from the germline V gene. This CDR3 has 14 amino acids. Losses at the gene ends were 3 bases for V and 8 bases for J; bases not matched to a gene: 6.

This clonotype was counted ten times or more. This sequence may be a read error, since a much larger clone differs from it by one base. The V and J genes are TRBV6-5 and TRBJ2-5; a weak D match, TRBD2 (7 bases). Trimming left V 10 bases short and J 6 bases short, with 18 bases between. From germline, CDR1 is MNHEY and CDR2 SVGAGI. The CDR3 totals 13 residues. The CDR3 sequence: CATIGGGRQTQYF. The CDR3 DNA sequence: TGTGCCACCATAGGGGGGGGGCGACAGACCCAGTACTTC.

The table lists this clonotype with many counts. This sequence joins TRBV2 and TRBJ1-2, with a tentative D call TRBD1 (5 bases). V lost 6 bases to trimming and J lost 1 base, with 9 bases between them. Germline CDR1 reads SNHLY; CDR2 reads FYNNEI. The CDR3 is 13 amino acids. The CDR3 nucleotides are TGTGCCAGCAGCGAGACAGTTAACTATGGCTACACCTTC. Translated, it gives CASSETVNYGYTF. Full variable domain (remainder filled in from reference TRBV2 and TRBJ1-2): EPEVTQTPSHQVTQMGQEVILRCVPISNHLYFYWYRQILGQKVEFLVSFYNNEISEKSEIFDDQFSVERPDGSNFTLKIRSTKLEDSAMYFCASSETVNYGYTFGSGTRLTVV.

The chain is built from TRBV6-5 and TRBJ2-7; TRBD2 might be the D (5 bases). Germline V gene lookup returns CDR1 MNHEY and CDR2 SVGAGI. The CDR3 loop spans 13 amino acids. V lost 5 bases, J lost 1 base, and 9 bases lay in between. CDR3 loop: CASSPDLSYEQYF. The DNA for the CDR3 is TGTGCCAGCAGTCCGGACTTGTCCTACGAGCAGTACTTC.

This clonotype was counted ten times or more. The CDR3 here is CAISYRGGNNEQFF. CDR3 coding DNA: TGTGCCATCAGTTACCGCGGGGGGAACAATGAGCAGTTCTTC. The chain uses TRBV10-3 and TRBJ2-1; 8 bases agree with TRBD2. The CDR3 has 14 amino acids. The J segment lost 5 bases and the V segment lost 5 bases, leaving 5 bases of the junction unmatched. Germline assignment: CDR1 ENHRY and CDR2 SYGVKD.

This clonotype was recorded at least ten times. The J gene is TRBJ1-3, the V gene TRBV10-3, with a weak D call TRBD1 (6 bases). The CDR3 has 14 amino acids. CDR1 is ENHRY and CDR2 is SYGVKD in the germline V gene. Trimming removed 6 bases at V and 2 bases at J, with 11 bases between. The CDR3 DNA is TGTGCCATCAGCGAACAGGGAGCTGGAAACACCATATATTTT. Amino acids: CAISEQGAGNTIYF.

In DNA, the CDR3 is TGCAGTGCTCTCAACCCCGGGGGATACACAGATACGCAGTATTTT. This sequence encodes CSALNPGGYTDTQYF. This chain joins TRBV20-1 and TRBJ2-3, with D perhaps TRBD2 (6 bases). Germline V CDR1 and CDR2: DFQATT, SNEGSKA (reference sequence). The CDR3 has 15 amino acids. The ends were cut back, 5 bases at V and 2 bases at J, with 17 bases in the middle.

The CDR3 protein is CASSRQGALISGNTIYF. As DNA, the CDR3 is TGCGCCAGCAGTCGACAGGGGGCCCTGATCTCTGGAAACACCATATATTTT. This chain uses TRBV4-1 with TRBJ1-3; 10 nucleotides align to TRBD1. V dropped 6 bases and J dropped 0; count of bases not matched to a gene: 8. The CDR3 is 17 residues long. Germline V gene sequence: CDR1 MGHRA, CDR2 YSYEKL.

This clonotype was seen many times. The gene calls are TRBV5-1 and TRBJ1-2; TRBD1 matches 7 bases. The germline CDR1 and CDR2 sequences are SGHRS and YFSETQ. J lost 10 bases, V lost 5 bases, and 11 bases had no gene match. The CDR3 consists of 13 residues. CDR3 amino acids: CASRPTGDSIYTF. The DNA of the CDR3 is TGCGCCAGCAGACCTACAGGGGACAGTATCTACACCTTC.

Many counts were recorded for this clonotype. This chain joins TRBV2 and TRBJ2-3; D gene ambiguous. CDR1 and CDR2 from the germline V gene are SNHLY and FYNNEI. The CDR3 extends over 13 amino acids. V lost 6 bases, J lost 4 bases, and 11 bases lay in between. Here the CDR3 reads CASSVDGPDTQYF. CDR3 sequence (DNA): TGTGCCAGCAGCGTGGATGGGCCAGATACGCAGTATTTT.

This clonotype was detected many times. The V and J genes are TRBV5-1 and TRBJ2-7; 7 bases agree with TRBD1. This CDR3 region has 13 residues. From germline, CDR1 is SGHRS and CDR2 YFSETQ. The V gene end was trimmed by 7 bases and the J gene end by 1 base; junction bases not matched to a gene: 5. In DNA, the CDR3 is TGCGCCAGCGGAATGACAGGGTCCTACGAGCAGTACTTC. It is translated as CASGMTGSYEQYF.